The entry below gives a single T cell receptor (beta chain) sequence along with its context. Its antigen is as yet unknown. Molecules of cDNA were individually given unique molecular identifiers that were attached to them. TCRdb re-derived calls from the 5' RACE reads in MiXCR, one entry per CDR3 protein. Among about 64,000 distinct CDR3 sequences listed, around 10% were seen once. Trimming left V 2 bases short and J 8 bases short, with 18 bases between. The CDR3 is 15 amino acids. Germline loops: CDR1 SGHVS, CDR2 FNYEAQ. The sample belongs to a study of early T cells in non-severe SARS-CoV-2 infection. Overall study context: Sequencing targeted bulk RNA from unsorted whole blood, leaving chains unpaired.

Study results and caveats: VDJdb matches were skewed toward anti-spike CD8 T cell responses.

The source material was whole blood, sampled at baseline. The V call is TRBV7-6, the J call TRBJ1-2, with unresolved D. This clonotype was sampled from an adult who was a healthcare worker with PCR-confirmed SARS-CoV-2 infection or an uninfected control (not recorded which). The CDR3 spells CASSLTSYGIGGYTF. The CDR3 bases are TGTGCCAGCAGCTTAACCAGTTACGGAATCGGGGGCTACACCTTC.